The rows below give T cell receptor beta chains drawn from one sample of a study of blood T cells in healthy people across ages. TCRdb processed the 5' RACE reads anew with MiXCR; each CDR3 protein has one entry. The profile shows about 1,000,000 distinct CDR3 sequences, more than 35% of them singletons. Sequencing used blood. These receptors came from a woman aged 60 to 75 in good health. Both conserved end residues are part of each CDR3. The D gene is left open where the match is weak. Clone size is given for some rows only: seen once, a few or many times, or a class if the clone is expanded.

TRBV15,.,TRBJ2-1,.,TGTGCCACCAGCAGAGCGGACCCGGGGGATGAGCAGTTCTTC,CATSRADPGDEQFF
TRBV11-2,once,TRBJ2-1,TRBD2,TGTGCCAGCAGCTTAGTACGAGCGGGGGGAAATGAGCAGTTCTTC,CASSLVRAGGNEQFF
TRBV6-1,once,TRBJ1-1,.,TGTGCCAGCAGGCTGATGAACACTGAAGCTTTCTTT,CASRLMNTEAFF
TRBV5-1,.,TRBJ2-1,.,TGCGCCAGCACCCGACTGGACAGAGCCTACAATGAGCAGTTCTTC,CASTRLDRAYNEQFF
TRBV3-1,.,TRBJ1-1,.,TGTGCCAGCAGGAGATCCGCTGAAGCTTTCTTT,CASRRSAEAFF
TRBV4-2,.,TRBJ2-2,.,TGTGCCAGCAGCCAAGATTCTCAAGGGACCGGGGGGCTGTTTTTT,CASSQDSQGTGGLFF
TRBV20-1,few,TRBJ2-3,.,TGCAGTGCTAGCGAGGGGGGAGATACGCAGTATTTT,CSASEGGDTQYF
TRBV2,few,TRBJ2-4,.,TGTGCCAGCCGGGGGAACATTCAGTACTTC,CASRGNIQYF
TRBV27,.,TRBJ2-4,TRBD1,TGTGCCAGCAGTGGGACAGCTCAGGGCATTCAGTACTTC,CASSGTAQGIQYF
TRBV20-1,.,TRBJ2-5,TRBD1,TGCAGTGCTGGACAGGGTGGACGGCAAGAGGCCCAGTACTTC,CSAGQGGRQEAQYF
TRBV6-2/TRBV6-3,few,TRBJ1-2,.,TGTGCCAGCAGTTACGGGGGACTCCAACGCGGCTATGGCTACACCTTC,CASSYGGLQRGYGYTF
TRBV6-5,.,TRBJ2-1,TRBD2,TGTGCCAGCAGTGCCACCGGGACTAGCGATGAGCAGTTCTTC,CASSATGTSDEQFF
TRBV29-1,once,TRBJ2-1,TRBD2,TGCAGCGTTGAAGATGGGCGGGAGGGGTACAATGAGCAGTTCTTC,CSVEDGREGYNEQFF
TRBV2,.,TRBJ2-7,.,TGTGCCAAGAGGCGGCAGGGTTACTACGAGCAGTACTTC,CAKRRQGYYEQYF
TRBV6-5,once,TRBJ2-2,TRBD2,TGTGCCAGCAGGGATTTAGCGGGAGACGCCGGGGAGCTGTTTTTT,CASRDLAGDAGELFF
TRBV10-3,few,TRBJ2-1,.,TGTGCCATCAGTGAGGTGGGGGTTGGCATGAATGAGCAGTTCTTC,CAISEVGVGMNEQFF
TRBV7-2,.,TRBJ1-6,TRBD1,TGTGCCAGCAGCTTATCGGGACAGTCCCGTTGGTCACCCCTCCACTTT,CASSLSGQSRWSPLHF
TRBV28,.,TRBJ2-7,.,TGTGCCAGCACGGGAGAGGGGAAGAGCTCCTACGAGCAGTACTTC,CASTGEGKSSYEQYF
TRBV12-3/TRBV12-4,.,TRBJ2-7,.,TGTGCCAGCAGCACCGGGACGGGCTACAATGAGCAGTACTTC,CASSTGTGYNEQYF
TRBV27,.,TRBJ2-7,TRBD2,TGTGCCAGCAGTCCAGGACTAGCGGGAATTCTGAATGAGCAGTACTTC,CASSPGLAGILNEQYF
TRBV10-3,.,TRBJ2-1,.,TGTGCCATCCAACGAGGAGGGGGGGCCATCGATGAGCAGTTCTTC,CAIQRGGGAIDEQFF
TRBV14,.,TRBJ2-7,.,TGTGCCAGCAGCCAAGATGACAGGAGTAACGAGCAGTACTTC,CASSQDDRSNEQYF
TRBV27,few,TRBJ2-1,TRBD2,TGTGCCAGCAGTACCTACCTAGCGGGGACCTACAATGAGCAGTTCTTC,CASSTYLAGTYNEQFF
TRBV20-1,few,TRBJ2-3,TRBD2,TGCAGTGCTAAGGGACTAGCGGGAGGATGGCGGGATACGCAGTATTTT,CSAKGLAGGWRDTQYF
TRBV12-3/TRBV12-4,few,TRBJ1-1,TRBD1,TGTGCCAGCAGTCGTAGGACAGGGGGCGTAGAGACTGAAGCTTTCTTT,CASSRRTGGVETEAFF
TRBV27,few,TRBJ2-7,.,TGTGCCAGCAGTCCACTACAGGGTATAGCTCACTACGAGCAGTACTTC,CASSPLQGIAHYEQYF
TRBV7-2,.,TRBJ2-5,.,TGTGCCAGCAGCGAAGGGCCCGGGACCATCAAAGAGACCCAGTACTTC,CASSEGPGTIKETQYF
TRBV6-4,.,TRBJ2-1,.,TGTGCCAGCAGTGACGGGCTAGAAAATTCCTACAATGAGCAGTTCTTC,CASSDGLENSYNEQFF
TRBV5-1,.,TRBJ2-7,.,TGCGCCAGCAGCGCAAACGGGGCGAGCTCCTACGAGCAGTACTTC,CASSANGASSYEQYF
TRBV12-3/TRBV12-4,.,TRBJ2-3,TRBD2,TGTGCCGGCAGTTTGGATCTAGCGGGAGGAATCACAGATACGCAGTATTTT,CAGSLDLAGGITDTQYF
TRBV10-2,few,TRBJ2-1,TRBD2,TGCGCCAGCAGTGATCCTAGCGGGAGGGGCAATGAGCAGTTCTTC,CASSDPSGRGNEQFF
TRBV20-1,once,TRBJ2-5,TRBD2,TGCAGTGCCACCCACCCCGGGACTAGCGGGGAGACCCAGTACTTC,CSATHPGTSGETQYF
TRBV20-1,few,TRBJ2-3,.,TGCAGTGCTAGTAGGGACCCATCTGGCTCGGTGGGCGATACGCAGTATTTT,CSASRDPSGSVGDTQYF
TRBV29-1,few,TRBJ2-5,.,TGCAGCACCCTACAAGAGACCCAGTACTTC,CSTLQETQYF
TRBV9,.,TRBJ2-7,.,TGTGCCAGCAGTCGGGGAGGCCTGAACGAGCAGTACTTC,CASSRGGLNEQYF
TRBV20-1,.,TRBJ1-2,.,TGCAGTGCTAGAGTTGCAACGGGATATGGCTACACCTTC,CSARVATGYGYTF
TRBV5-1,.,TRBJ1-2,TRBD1,TGCGCCAGCGGGCTTGGGACAGGGATATCAAACTACACCTTC,CASGLGTGISNYTF
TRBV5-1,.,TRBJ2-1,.,TGCGCCAGCAGCTATATACAGGGGGGGACAAATGAGCAGTTCTTC,CASSYIQGGTNEQFF
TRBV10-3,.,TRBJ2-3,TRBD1,TGTGCCTCGGGACAGAACACAGATACGCAGTATTTT,CASGQNTDTQYF
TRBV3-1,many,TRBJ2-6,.,TGTGCCAGCAGCCAAGTAGGTTCCGGGGCCAACGTCCTGACTTTC,CASSQVGSGANVLTF